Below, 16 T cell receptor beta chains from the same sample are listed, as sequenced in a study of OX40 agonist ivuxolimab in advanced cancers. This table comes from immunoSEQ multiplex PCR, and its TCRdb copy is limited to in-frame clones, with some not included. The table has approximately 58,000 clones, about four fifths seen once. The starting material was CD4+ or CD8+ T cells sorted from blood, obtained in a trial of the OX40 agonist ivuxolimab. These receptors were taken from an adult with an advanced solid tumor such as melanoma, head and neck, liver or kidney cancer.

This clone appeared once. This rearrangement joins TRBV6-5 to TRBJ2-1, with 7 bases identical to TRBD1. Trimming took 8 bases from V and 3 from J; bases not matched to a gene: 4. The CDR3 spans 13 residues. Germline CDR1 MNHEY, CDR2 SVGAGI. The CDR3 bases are TGTGCCAGCGGCCGGGACAGCTACAATGAGCAGTTCTTC. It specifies CASGRDSYNEQFF.

The CDR3 loop is CASSAWEGTYEQYF. CDR3 DNA sequence: TGTGCCAGCAGTGCGTGGGAGGGGACCTACGAGCAGTACTTC. The chain employs TRBV2 and TRBJ2-7; 7 bases map to TRBD2. CDR1 SNHLY and CDR2 FYNNEI come from the germline V gene. The CDR3 loop spans 14 amino acids. Losses at the gene ends were 4 bases for V and 2 bases for J; bases not matched to a gene: 5.

CDR3 sequence reads: CASSLSSTGELFF. The CDR3 nucleotides read TGTGCCAGCAGTTTATCTAGCACCGGGGAGCTGTTTTTT. V gene TRBV28 combines with J gene TRBJ2-2; D uncertain. The CDR3 covers 13 residues. The germline CDR1 and CDR2 sequences are MDHEN and SYDVKM. The ends were cut back, 1 base at V and 4 bases at J, with 4 bases in the middle. Together with reference TRBV28 and TRBJ2-2, the CDR3 gives the full variable domain: DVKVTQSSRYLVKRTGEKVFLECVQDMDHENMFWYRQDPGLGLRLIYFSYDVKMKEKGDIPEGYSVSREKKERFSLILESASTNQTSMYLCASSLSSTGELFFGEGSRLTVL.

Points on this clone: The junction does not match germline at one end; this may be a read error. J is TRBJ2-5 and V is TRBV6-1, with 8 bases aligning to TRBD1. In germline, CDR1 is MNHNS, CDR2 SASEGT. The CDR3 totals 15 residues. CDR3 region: CASHSGTGTQGTQYF. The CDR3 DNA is TGTGCCAGCCATTCCGGGACAGGTACTCAAGGGACCCAGTACTTC.

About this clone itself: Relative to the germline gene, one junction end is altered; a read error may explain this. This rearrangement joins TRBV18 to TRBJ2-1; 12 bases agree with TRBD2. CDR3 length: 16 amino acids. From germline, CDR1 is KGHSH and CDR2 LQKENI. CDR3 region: CVSSAFSSGRANEQFF. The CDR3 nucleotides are TGTGTCAGCTCAGCCTTTTCTAGCGGGAGGGCCAATGAGCAGTTCTTC.

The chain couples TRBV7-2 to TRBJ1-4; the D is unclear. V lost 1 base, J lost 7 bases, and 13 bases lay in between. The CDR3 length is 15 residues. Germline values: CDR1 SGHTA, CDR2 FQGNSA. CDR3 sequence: CASSLGGLAGEKLFF. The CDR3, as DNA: TGTGCCAGCAGCTTAGGAGGGCTAGCGGGTGAAAAACTGTTTTTT.

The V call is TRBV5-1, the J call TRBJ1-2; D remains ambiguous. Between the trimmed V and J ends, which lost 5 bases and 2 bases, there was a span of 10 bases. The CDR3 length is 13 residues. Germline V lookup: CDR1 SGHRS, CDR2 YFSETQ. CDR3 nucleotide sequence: TGCGCCAGCAGACGGGAGAAGAACTATGGCTACACCTTC. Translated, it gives CASRREKNYGYTF.

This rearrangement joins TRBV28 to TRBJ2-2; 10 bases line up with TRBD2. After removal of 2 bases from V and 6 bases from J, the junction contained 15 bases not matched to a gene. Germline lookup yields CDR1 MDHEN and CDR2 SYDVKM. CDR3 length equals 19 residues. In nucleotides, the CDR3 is TGTGCCAGCAGTTTAGCCGCTCCACCTAGCGGGAGCGAGCCCGGGGAGCTGTTTTTT. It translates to CASSLAAPPSGSEPGELFF. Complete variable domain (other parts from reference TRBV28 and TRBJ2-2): DVKVTQSSRYLVKRTGEKVFLECVQDMDHENMFWYRQDPGLGLRLIYFSYDVKMKEKGDIPEGYSVSREKKERFSLILESASTNQTSMYLCASSLAAPPSGSEPGELFFGEGSRLTVL.

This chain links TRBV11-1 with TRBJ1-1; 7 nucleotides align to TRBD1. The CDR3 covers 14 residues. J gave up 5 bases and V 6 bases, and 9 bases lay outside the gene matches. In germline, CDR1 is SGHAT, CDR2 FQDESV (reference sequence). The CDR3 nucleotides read TGTGCCAGCAGTCCAAACAGGGGAGGTACTGAAGCTTTCTTT. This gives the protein CASSPNRGGTEAFF. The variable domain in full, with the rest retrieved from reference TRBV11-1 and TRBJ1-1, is EAEVAQSPRYKITEKSQAVAFWCDPISGHATLYWYRQILGQGPELLVQFQDESVVDDSQLPKDRFSAERLKGVDSTLKIQPAELGDSAMYLCASSPNRGGTEAFFGQGTRLTVV.

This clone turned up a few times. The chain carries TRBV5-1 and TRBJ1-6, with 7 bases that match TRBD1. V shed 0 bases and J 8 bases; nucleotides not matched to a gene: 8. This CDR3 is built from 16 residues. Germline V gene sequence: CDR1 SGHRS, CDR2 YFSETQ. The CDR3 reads CASSLAPDRADSPLHF. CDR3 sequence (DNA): TGCGCCAGCAGCTTGGCCCCCGACAGGGCCGATTCACCCCTCCACTTT.

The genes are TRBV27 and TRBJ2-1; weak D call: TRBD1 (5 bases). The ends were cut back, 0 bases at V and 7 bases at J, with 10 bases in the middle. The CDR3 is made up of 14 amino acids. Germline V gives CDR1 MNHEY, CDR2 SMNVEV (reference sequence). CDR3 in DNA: TGTGCCAGCAGTTTATCGACCTACAGGAATGAGCAGTTCTTC. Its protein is CASSLSTYRNEQFF.

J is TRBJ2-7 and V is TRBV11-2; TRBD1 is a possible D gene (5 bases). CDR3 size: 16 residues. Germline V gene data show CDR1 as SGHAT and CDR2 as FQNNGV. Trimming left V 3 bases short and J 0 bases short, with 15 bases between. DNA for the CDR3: TGTGCCAGCAGCTTCGGTCGACAGACTCACTCCTACGAGCAGTACTTC. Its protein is CASSFGRQTHSYEQYF.

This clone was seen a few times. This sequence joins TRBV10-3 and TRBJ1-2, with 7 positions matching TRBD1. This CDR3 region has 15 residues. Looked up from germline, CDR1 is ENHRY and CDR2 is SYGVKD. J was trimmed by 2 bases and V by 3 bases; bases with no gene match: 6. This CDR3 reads CAISDRGGANYGYTF. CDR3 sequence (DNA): TGTGCCATCAGTGATCGAGGGGGCGCGAACTATGGCTACACCTTC.

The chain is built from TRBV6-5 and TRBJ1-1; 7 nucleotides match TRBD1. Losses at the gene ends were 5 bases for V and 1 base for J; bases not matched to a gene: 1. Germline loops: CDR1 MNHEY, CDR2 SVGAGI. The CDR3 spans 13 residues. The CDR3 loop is CASSRQGNTEAFF. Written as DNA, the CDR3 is TGTGCCAGCAGTCGACAGGGGAACACTGAAGCTTTCTTT.

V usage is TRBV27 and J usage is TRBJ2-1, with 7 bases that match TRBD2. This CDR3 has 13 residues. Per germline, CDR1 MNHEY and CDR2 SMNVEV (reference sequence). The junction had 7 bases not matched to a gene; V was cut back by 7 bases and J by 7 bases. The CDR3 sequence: CASNPAGINEQFF. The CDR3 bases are TGTGCCAGCAACCCAGCGGGGATTAATGAGCAGTTCTTC.

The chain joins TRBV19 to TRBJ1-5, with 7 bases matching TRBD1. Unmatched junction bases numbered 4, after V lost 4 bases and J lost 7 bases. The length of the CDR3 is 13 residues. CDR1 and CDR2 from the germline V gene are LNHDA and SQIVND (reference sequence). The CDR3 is CASSNQGGQPQHF. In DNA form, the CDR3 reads TGTGCCAGTAGTAACCAGGGGGGGCAGCCCCAGCATTTT. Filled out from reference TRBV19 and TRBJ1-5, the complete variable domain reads DGGITQSPKYLFRKEGQNVTLSCEQNLNHDAMYWYRQDPGQGLRLIYYSQIVNDFQKGDIAEGYSVSREKKESFPLTVTSAQKNPTAFYLCASSNQGGQPQHFGDGTRLSIL.